The next 28 T cell receptor beta chains were all read from a single sample in a study of OX40 agonist ivuxolimab in advanced cancers. Profiled with immunoSEQ multiplex PCR; TCRdb holds only in-frame clones, not every one. This sample has about 64,000 clones, with about 86% found just once. Sequencing used CD4+ or CD8+ T cells sorted from blood, obtained in a trial of the OX40 agonist ivuxolimab. These receptors all stem from an adult with an advanced solid tumor such as melanoma, head and neck, liver or kidney cancer.

This clone was seen a handful of times. The chain employs TRBV6-1 and TRBJ2-4; no clear D gene. The V and J ends lost 3 bases and 8 bases respectively, with 11 bases between them. The CDR3 contains 13 residues. CDR1 is MNHNS and CDR2 is SASEGT in the germline V gene. Here the CDR3 DNA reads TGTGCCAGCAGTGATGGTCGGTTTGACATTCAGTACTTC. Its translation: CASSDGRFDIQYF.

The chain is built from TRBV4-1 and TRBJ2-2; a possible D gene is TRBD2 (5 bases). There are 15 residues in the CDR3. The ends were cut back, 1 base at V and 6 bases at J, with 12 bases in the middle. From germline, CDR1 is MGHRA and CDR2 YSYEKL. CDR3 amino acids: CASSQAWGESGELFF. Written as DNA, the CDR3 is TGCGCCAGCAGCCAAGCATGGGGAGAGTCCGGGGAGCTGTTTTTT.

About this clone: Other DNA sequences in this specimen translate into the identical CDR3. The chain carries TRBV7-9 and TRBJ2-7; D is perhaps TRBD1 (6 bases). In germline, CDR1 is SEHNR, CDR2 FQNEAQ (reference sequence). The germline V and J ends were trimmed by 6 bases and 3 bases, with 9 bases remaining between them. This CDR3 is built from 12 residues. CDR3 nucleotides: TGTGCCAGCAGGCGACAGGACTACGAGCAGTACTTC. Translation: CASRRQDYEQYF.

This clone was picked up a small number of times. J is TRBJ1-2 and V is TRBV11-1; D is unresolved. V was pared by 3 bases and J by 6 bases, with 11 bases between. Germline V lookup: CDR1 SGHAT, CDR2 FQDESV (reference sequence). This CDR3 comprises 13 residues. CDR3 nucleotide sequence: TGTGCCAGCAGCTTTCCTCCCGGGAATGGCTACACCTTC. Translating it yields CASSFPPGNGYTF.

The chain joins TRBV28 to TRBJ2-2; 10 positions match TRBD2. V lost 5 bases to trimming and J lost 8 bases; unmatched junction nucleotides: 5. Germline lookup yields CDR1 MDHEN and CDR2 SYDVKM. This CDR3 has 14 amino acids. CDR3 sequence reads: CASSETSGLGELFF. As DNA, the CDR3 is TGTGCCAGCAGTGAGACTAGCGGGCTGGGGGAGCTGTTTTTT.

V usage is TRBV7-9 and J usage is TRBJ2-3; D gene ambiguous. The length of the CDR3 is 15 residues. Germline CDR1 is SEHNR and CDR2 is FQNEAQ (reference sequence). The V end lost 0 bases, the J end lost 0 bases, and 7 bases lay between the germline ends. CDR3 sequence reads: CASSLAGSSTDTQYF. The CDR3 region has the DNA TGTGCCAGCAGCTTAGCGGGGTCTAGCACAGATACGCAGTATTTT. The entire variable domain, with the rest obtained from reference TRBV7-9 and TRBJ2-3, is as follows: DTGVSQNPRHKITKRGQNVTFRCDPISEHNRLYWYRQTLGQGPEFLTYFQNEAQLEKSRLLSDRFSAERPKGSFSTLEIQRTEQGDSAMYLCASSLAGSSTDTQYFGPGTRLTVL.

The chain recombines TRBV29-1 with TRBJ2-3; D is ambiguous. The V gene lost 8 bases and the J gene lost 6 bases, with 3 bases spanning the gap. CDR1 SQVTM and CDR2 ANQGSEA come from the germline V gene. The CDR3 loop spans 8 amino acids. The CDR3 bases are TGCAGCCACGATACGCAGTATTTT. It yields the protein CSHDTQYF.

CDR3 nucleotide sequence: TGTGCCAGCAGGGAGACAGCAAACTACCTCGGGCGGCAGTTCTTC. It specifies CASRETANYLGRQFF. This sequence joins TRBV6-1 and TRBJ2-1, with D perhaps matching TRBD1 (5 bases). Deletions cut 6 bases from V and 12 bases from J, with 24 bases between. The germline CDR1 and CDR2 sequences are MNHNS and SASEGT. The CDR3 loop spans 15 amino acids.

This chain links TRBV28 with TRBJ2-1; 7 bases fit TRBD2. CDR1 and CDR2 from the germline V gene are MDHEN and SYDVKM. There are 14 residues in the CDR3. V trimming: 5 bases; J trimming: 2 bases; junction bases outside the gene matches: 3. The CDR3 DNA reads as TGTGCCAGCAGTAGGGGAGGGACCTACAATGAGCAGTTCTTC. Translated, it gives CASSRGGTYNEQFF. The variable domain in full, with the rest retrieved from reference TRBV28 and TRBJ2-1, is DVKVTQSSRYLVKRTGEKVFLECVQDMDHENMFWYRQDPGLGLRLIYFSYDVKMKEKGDIPEGYSVSREKKERFSLILESASTNQTSMYLCASSRGGTYNEQFFGPGTRLTVL.

This rearrangement joins TRBV7-2 to TRBJ1-3; tentative D call: TRBD1 (5 bases). This CDR3 spans 16 amino acids. V was cut by 0 bases and J by 0 bases, with 9 bases left in between. The V gene's germline CDR1 is SGHTA and CDR2 FQGNSA. The CDR3 bases are TGTGCCAGCAGCTTAGCGGGACGGGGCTCTGGAAACACCATATATTTT. Protein product: CASSLAGRGSGNTIYF.

This clone was picked up one time. At one boundary the junction diverges from the germline segment, which might be a read error. Other DNA sequences in the sample encode the same CDR3. This chain joins TRBV14 and TRBJ1-4; the D is unclear. Per the germline V gene, CDR1 is SGHDN and CDR2 is FVKESK. The CDR3 runs 15 residues. The CDR3 DNA sequence: TGTGCCAGCAGCCAAGCGGTCTTCTCCCACGGAAAATTGTTTTTT. Translated, it gives CASSQAVFSHGKLFF.

This clone has just one count. The V and J genes are TRBV15 and TRBJ2-2; weak D call: TRBD2 (6 bases). CDR1 is LNHNV and CDR2 is YYDKDF in the germline V gene (reference sequence). V lost 1 base, J lost 0 bases, and 12 bases lay in between. The CDR3 sequence is 17 residues long. The CDR3: CATSRGAAGPNTGELFF. The DNA of the CDR3 is TGTGCCACCAGCAGAGGCGCGGCGGGGCCGAACACCGGGGAGCTGTTTTTT.

The gene calls are TRBV5-4 and TRBJ2-2; 11 bases align to TRBD2. This CDR3 region has 15 residues. J gave up 6 bases and V 4 bases, and 5 bases lay outside the gene matches. Germline V gene sequence: CDR1 SGHNT, CDR2 YYREEE (reference sequence). CDR3 in amino acids: CASSPGLAGAGELFF. The CDR3 region has the DNA TGTGCCAGCAGCCCCGGACTAGCGGGCGCCGGGGAGCTGTTTTTT.

There are a few counts of this clone. Since no conserved phenylalanine or tryptophan closes the CDR3, a read error is the likely cause. The limits of the CDR3 on the DNA are not certain, so only TCRdb's listed CDR3 is given. This CDR3 reads CASSKARGRRH. The J gene is TRBJ1-3, the V gene TRBV21-1. TRBV21-1 counts as a pseudogene. The CDR3 spans 11 amino acids, including both terminal residues.

This rearrangement joins TRBV30 to TRBJ1-1; D possibly corresponds to TRBD1 (5 bases). The germline V and J ends were trimmed by 2 bases and 6 bases, with 13 bases remaining between them. Germline assignment: CDR1 GTSNPN and CDR2 SVGIG (reference sequence). This CDR3 spans 13 amino acids. CDR3 DNA sequence: TGTGCCTGGAGTATCGGGGCTGGGCCTGAAGCTTTCTTT. It encodes CAWSIGAGPEAFF.

In nucleotides, the CDR3 is TGTGCCAGTAGTTCCGGGGAGTGGGAGACCCAGTACTTC. It codes for CASSSGEWETQYF. The J gene is TRBJ2-5, the V gene TRBV19; weak D call: TRBD2 (5 bases). This CDR3 contains 13 residues. CDR1 and CDR2 (germline): LNHDA, SQIVND (reference sequence). Trimming pared 5 bases from V and 5 bases from J, leaving 12 bases between.

The CDR3 bases are TGCGCCAGCAGCCTAGGACAGGGGGGAGGCATTCAGTACTTC. This translates into CASSLGQGGGIQYF. The chain has TRBV5-1 and TRBJ2-4; TRBD1 matches at 10 bases. The CDR3 totals 14 residues. The germline V gene encodes CDR1 SGHRS and CDR2 YFSETQ. Unmatched junction bases numbered 7, after V lost 4 bases and J lost 9 bases.

J is TRBJ2-6 and V is TRBV14, with D possibly called TRBD1 or TRBD2 (7 bases each). This CDR3 region has 19 residues. CDR1 SGHDN and CDR2 FVKESK come from the germline V gene. The V end was cut by 2 bases, the J end by 7 bases, with 24 bases between. The CDR3 reads CASSQRLFGRGQFANVLTF. CDR3 sequence (DNA): TGTGCCAGCAGCCAACGTTTGTTTGGGAGGGGGCAATTTGCCAACGTCCTGACTTTC.

The chain joins TRBV11-1 to TRBJ2-1; D gene unclear. The CDR3 loop spans 15 amino acids. Germline loops: CDR1 SGHAT, CDR2 FQDESV (reference sequence). V was cut by 5 bases and J by 6 bases, with 17 bases left in between. DNA of the CDR3: TGTGCCAGCAGCCTCCAGACGGCGGCCGGCAATGAGCAGTTCTTC. The encoded protein is CASSLQTAAGNEQFF. Together with reference TRBV11-1 and TRBJ2-1, the CDR3 gives the full variable domain: EAEVAQSPRYKITEKSQAVAFWCDPISGHATLYWYRQILGQGPELLVQFQDESVVDDSQLPKDRFSAERLKGVDSTLKIQPAELGDSAMYLCASSLQTAAGNEQFFGPGTRLTVL.

V is TRBV7-3 and J is TRBJ2-7, with D uncertain. The CDR3 covers 13 residues. Germline V CDR1 and CDR2: SGHTA, FQGTGA. Trimming took 6 bases from V and 4 from J, leaving 13 bases between them. CDR3 nucleotides: TGTGCCAGCAGTTACGCGGCTGGGTACGAGCAGTACTTC. Its protein product is CASSYAAGYEQYF.

CDR3: CASSLEGVGVRNTIYF. The CDR3 DNA is TGTGCCAGCAGCTTAGAGGGGGTCGGGGTTAGGAACACCATATATTTT. The chain couples TRBV7-2 to TRBJ1-3; a possible D gene is TRBD1 (6 bases). The germline V and J ends were trimmed by 1 base and 7 bases, with 17 bases remaining between them. Germline-derived CDR1 and CDR2 are SGHTA and FQGNSA. The CDR3 extends over 16 amino acids.

The CDR3 is CASSLTGPTINQPQHF. CDR3 DNA: TGTGCCAGCAGTTTAACGGGACCGACAATTAATCAGCCCCAGCATTTT. The chain uses TRBV28 and TRBJ1-5; D is possibly TRBD1 (5 bases). There are 16 residues in the CDR3. V shed 2 bases and J shed 4 bases, with 15 bases lying between them. CDR1 is MDHEN and CDR2 is SYDVKM in the germline V gene. The complete variable domain, with remaining parts taken from reference TRBV28 and TRBJ1-5, reads DVKVTQSSRYLVKRTGEKVFLECVQDMDHENMFWYRQDPGLGLRLIYFSYDVKMKEKGDIPEGYSVSREKKERFSLILESASTNQTSMYLCASSLTGPTINQPQHFGDGTRLSIL.

CDR3 residues: CASSQEWRAAKNIQYF. The CDR3 DNA sequence: TGTGCCAGCAGCCAAGAGTGGAGGGCTGCCAAAAACATTCAGTACTTC. V and J are TRBV4-2 and TRBJ2-4, with D perhaps TRBD2 (6 bases). The germline V gene has CDR1 LGHNA and CDR2 YNFKEQ. The ends were cut back, 0 bases at V and 1 base at J, with 10 bases in the middle. This CDR3 has 16 residues.

The V and J genes are TRBV30 and TRBJ1-2; D gene unclear. Germline V gives CDR1 GTSNPN, CDR2 SVGIG (reference sequence). This CDR3 region has 14 residues. V was pared by 4 bases and J by 5 bases, with 17 bases between. In DNA form, the CDR3 reads TGTGCCTGGACCCAACGGGAGCTAGGGTATGGCTACACCTTC. This sequence encodes CAWTQRELGYGYTF.

The genes are TRBV11-3 and TRBJ2-1; 8 bases are a match to TRBD2. Looked up from germline, CDR1 is SGHNT and CDR2 is YENEEA. The trim removed 0 bases at V and 9 bases at J, leaving 4 bases unmatched. This CDR3 region has 14 residues. CDR3 region: CASSLDIAGSEQFF. DNA of the CDR3: TGTGCCAGCAGCTTAGATATAGCGGGGAGTGAGCAGTTCTTC.

The chain couples TRBV19 to TRBJ2-1; 11 nucleotides match TRBD2. Trimming cost V 8 bases and J 4 bases; bases outside gene matches: 7. The CDR3 is 15 amino acids. Germline loops: CDR1 LNHDA, CDR2 SQIVND (reference sequence). This CDR3 is CASGPSGGLYNEQFF. In nucleotides, the CDR3 is TGTGCCAGTGGCCCTAGCGGGGGGCTTTACAATGAGCAGTTCTTC.

J is TRBJ2-1 and V is TRBV9; D gene ambiguous. V was cut by 0 bases and J by 9 bases, with 10 bases left in between. The CDR3 extends over 13 amino acids. Germline CDR1 reads SGDLS; CDR2 reads YYNGEE. In DNA, the CDR3 is TGTGCCAGCAGCGTAGGATGGTTGGGTGAGCAGTTCTTC. Residues: CASSVGWLGEQFF.

The chain carries TRBV15 and TRBJ2-1; TRBD2 matches 11 bases. Trimming cost V 3 bases and J 7 bases; bases outside gene matches: 17. Germline V gene sequence: CDR1 LNHNV, CDR2 YYDKDF (reference sequence). CDR3 length equals 19 residues. CDR3 DNA: TGTGCCACCAGCAGGTCGACCCTTTCGGTGACTAGCGGGACGAATGAGCAGTTCTTC. This codes for CATSRSTLSVTSGTNEQFF. The variable domain in full, with the rest retrieved from reference TRBV15 and TRBJ2-1, is DAMVIQNPRYQVTQFGKPVTLSCSQTLNHNVMYWYQQKSSQAPKLLFHYYDKDFNNEADTPDNFQSRRPNTSFCFLDIRSPGLGDTAMYLCATSRSTLSVTSGTNEQFFGPGTRLTVL.